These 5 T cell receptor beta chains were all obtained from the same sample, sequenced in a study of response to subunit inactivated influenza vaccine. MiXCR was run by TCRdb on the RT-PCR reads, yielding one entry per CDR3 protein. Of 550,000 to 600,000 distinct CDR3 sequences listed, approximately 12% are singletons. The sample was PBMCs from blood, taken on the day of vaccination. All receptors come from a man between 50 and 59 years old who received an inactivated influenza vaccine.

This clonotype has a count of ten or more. Written as DNA, the CDR3 is TGCAGTGCGCCGGGACAGATAAGATCTGAAGCTTTCTTT. It codes for CSAPGQIRSEAFF. This rearrangement joins TRBV20-1 to TRBJ1-1; 7 bases map to TRBD1. The CDR3 covers 13 residues. Trimming cost V 6 bases and J 6 bases; bases outside gene matches: 10. Germline lookup yields CDR1 DFQATT and CDR2 SNEGSKA (reference sequence).

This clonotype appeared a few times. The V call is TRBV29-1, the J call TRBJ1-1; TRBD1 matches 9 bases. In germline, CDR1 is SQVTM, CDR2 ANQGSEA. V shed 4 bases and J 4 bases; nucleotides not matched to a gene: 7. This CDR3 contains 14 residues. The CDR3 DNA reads TGCAGCGTTGCCTCCGGGACAGGGCTCACTGAAGCTTTCTTT. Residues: CSVASGTGLTEAFF.

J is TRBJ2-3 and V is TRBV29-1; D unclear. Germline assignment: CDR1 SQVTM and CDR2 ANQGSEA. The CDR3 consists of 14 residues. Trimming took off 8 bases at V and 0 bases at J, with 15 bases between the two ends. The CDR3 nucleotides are TGCAGCTCTCTCGGGCAGGAAAGCACAGATACGCAGTATTTT. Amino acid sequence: CSSLGQESTDTQYF.

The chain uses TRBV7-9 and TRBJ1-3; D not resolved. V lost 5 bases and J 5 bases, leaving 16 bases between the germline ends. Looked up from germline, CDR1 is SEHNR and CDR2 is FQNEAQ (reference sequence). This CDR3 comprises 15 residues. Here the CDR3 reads CASSKDSGQRNTIYF. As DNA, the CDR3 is TGTGCCAGCAGCAAAGACTCCGGGCAGAGAAACACCATATATTTT. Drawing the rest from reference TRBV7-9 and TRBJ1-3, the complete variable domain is DTGVSQNPRHKITKRGQNVTFRCDPISEHNRLYWYRQTLGQGPEFLTYFQNEAQLEKSRLLSDRFSAERPKGSFSTLEIQRTEQGDSAMYLCASSKDSGQRNTIYFGEGSWLTVV.

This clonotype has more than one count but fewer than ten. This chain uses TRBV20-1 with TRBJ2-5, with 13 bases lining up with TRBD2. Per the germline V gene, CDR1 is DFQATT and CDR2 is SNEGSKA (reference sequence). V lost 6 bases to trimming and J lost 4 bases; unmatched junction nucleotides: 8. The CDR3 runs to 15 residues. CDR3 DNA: TGCAGTGCCACAGGGACTAGCGGGGATGGAGAGACCCAGTACTTC. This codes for CSATGTSGDGETQYF.